This is a list of T cell receptor beta chains from one sample in a study of blood T cell repertoires in COVID-19. TCRdb keeps only in-frame clones here, not all; method: immunoSEQ multiplex PCR. This repertoire shows 250,000 to 350,000 clones, about 89% found once; its top ten account for approximately 0.84%. The sequencing input was peripheral blood. These receptor sequences come from a man aged 30 to 39 with acute or convalescent COVID-19. Each CDR3 is given with its conserved first and last residue. A D gene is named only where the DNA matches it firmly. Some rows have no size entry. The others give once, few or many, or a class for an expanded clone.

TRBJ1-5	NA	TRBD1	TRBV18	CASSPVGGWRNQPQHF	TGTGCCAGCTCACCAGTAGGGGGCTGGCGCAATCAGCCCCAGCATTTT
TRBJ1-2	NA	TRBD1	TRBV11-1	CASSLDGTDYGYTF	TGTGCCAGCAGCTTGGATGGGACAGACTATGGCTACACCTTC
TRBJ2-7	NA	TRBD1	TRBV19	CASSTGTATYEQYF	TGTGCCAGTAGTACTGGGACAGCCACATACGAGCAGTACTTC
TRBJ2-1	NA	TRBD1	TRBV7-8	CASSLAQGAGNEQFF	TGTGCCAGCAGCTTAGCGCAGGGGGCGGGGAATGAGCAGTTCTTC
TRBJ2-5	NA	TRBD2	TRBV3-1/TRBV3-2	CASSQRGGLETQYF	TGTGCCAGCAGCCAGCGGGGGGGGCTAGAGACCCAGTACTTC
TRBJ1-1	NA	NA	TRBV18	CASSPKERPNAGTAAFF	TGTGCCAGCTCACCTAAAGAAAGACCGAACGCGGGTACCGCGGCTTTCTTT
TRBJ1-2	NA	NA	TRBV14	CASSQAAARGIRGYTF	TGTGCCAGCAGCCAAGCAGCCGCACGAGGGATAAGGGGCTACACCTTC
TRBJ1-1	NA	NA	TRBV12-2	CASRLGAAEAFF	TGTGCAAGTCGCTTAGGAGCCGCTGAAGCTTTCTTT
TRBJ2-5	NA	NA	TRBV5-4	CASSLIRGETQYF	TGTGCCAGCAGCTTGATCAGAGGAGAGACCCAGTACTTC
TRBJ2-2	NA	NA	TRBV4-1	CASSHSREVGVTGELFF	TGCGCCAGCAGCCACTCAAGGGAGGTCGGGGTAACCGGGGAGCTGTTTTTT
TRBJ2-5	NA	NA	TRBV19	CASNGRGVPETQYF	TGTGCCAGTAACGGGAGAGGGGTCCCAGAGACCCAGTACTTC
TRBJ2-3	NA	NA	TRBV11-2	CASSLDLGASADTQYF	TGTGCCAGCAGCTTAGATCTGGGAGCGTCAGCTGATACGCAGTATTTT
TRBJ2-7	NA	NA	TRBV5-8	CASSLDRSSYEQYF	TGTGCCAGCAGCTTGGACAGATCCTCCTACGAGCAGTACTTC
TRBJ1-2	NA	TRBD1	TRBV28	CAIYHRGRNGYTF	TGTGCCATCTACCACAGGGGGCGGAATGGCTACACCTTC
TRBJ1-6	NA	TRBD1	TRBV11-2	CASSLTDRVSTNSPLHF	TGTGCCAGCAGCTTGACGGACAGGGTCTCGACAAATTCACCCCTCCACTTT
TRBJ1-5	NA	TRBD1	TRBV5-6	CASSIRSTGGGQPQHF	TGTGCCAGCAGCATCCGATCGACAGGGGGGGGTCAGCCCCAGCATTTT
TRBJ2-3	NA	NA	TRBV29-1	CSVEARLSTNTDTQYF	TGCAGCGTTGAAGCCAGGCTAAGTACCAACACAGATACGCAGTATTTT
TRBJ1-4	NA	TRBD1	TRBV5-5	CASSLGDRNEKLFF	TGTGCCAGCAGCTTGGGGGACAGGAATGAAAAACTGTTTTTT
TRBJ1-5	NA	NA	TRBV20-1	CSARDPPAQHF	TGCAGTGCTAGAGATCCTCCTGCCCAGCATTTT
TRBJ2-7	NA	TRBD2	TRBV28	CASRSPGLLSSYEQYF	TGTGCCAGCAGATCTCCGGGACTACTAAGCTCCTACGAGCAGTACTTC
TRBJ1-1	NA	NA	TRBV19	CASRSGGEAFF	TGTGCCAGTAGATCGGGGGGTGAAGCTTTCTTT
TRBJ1-2	NA	NA	TRBV28	CASRSYRQEIF	TGTGCCAGCAGATCCTATAGACAGGAGATCTTC
TRBJ1-2	NA	TRBD1	TRBV7-3	CASSSTGAYGYTF	TGTGCCAGCAGCTCGACAGGGGCCTATGGCTACACCTTC
TRBJ2-1	NA	TRBD2	TRBV7-6	CASSSIARGRANEQFF	TGTGCCAGCAGCTCTATCGCCCGCGGGAGGGCCAATGAGCAGTTCTTC
TRBJ1-2	NA	TRBD1	TRBV28	CASKGTGANYGYTF	TGTGCCAGCAAAGGGACAGGGGCTAACTATGGCTACACCTTC
TRBJ2-7	NA	NA	TRBV27	CASSFTRSYEQYF	TGTGCCAGCAGTTTCACTAGGTCCTACGAGCAGTACTTC
TRBJ2-3	NA	TRBD1	TRBV9	CASSRDRGTDTQYF	TGTGCCAGCAGCCGGGACAGAGGCACAGATACGCAGTATTTT
TRBJ2-5	once	NA	TRBV5-4	CASSTRGPQETQYF	TGTGCCAGCAGCACGCGGGGGCCCCAAGAGACCCAGTACTTC
TRBJ2-1	NA	NA	TRBV28	CASSLSGSVDEQFF	TGTGCCAGCAGTTTATCGGGATCTGTCGATGAGCAGTTCTTC
TRBJ2-3	NA	TRBD2	TRBV13	CASSQQGPRLAGGPGDTQYF	TGTGCCAGCAGCCAACAAGGCCCTCGACTAGCGGGAGGGCCGGGAGATACGCAGTATTTT
TRBJ2-7	NA	NA	TRBV6-5	CASSPRDTTYEQYF	TGTGCCAGCAGTCCCCGGGACACCACCTACGAGCAGTACTTC
TRBJ1-1	NA	NA	TRBV19	CASSDRQRNTEAFF	TGTGCCAGTAGTGACCGACAGAGGAACACTGAAGCTTTCTTT
TRBJ2-3	NA	TRBD1	TRBV3-1/TRBV3-2	CASSLWDRTDTQYF	TGTGCCAGCAGCCTTTGGGACAGAACAGATACGCAGTATTTT